Presented here are 4 T cell receptor beta chains from one specimen sequenced in a study of identical twins. MiXCR, applied by TCRdb to the 5' RACE reads, yields one record per CDR3 protein. The sample yields 500,000 to 600,000 distinct CDR3 sequences, approximately 22% seen once. These data were also reused for a study on T cells expressing NK-cell markers.

Material: CD4+ T cells sorted from blood. These receptors all stem from a woman younger than 30 in good health.

The chain employs TRBV20-1 and TRBJ2-3; 9 positions agree with TRBD2. V lost 5 bases to trimming and J lost 1 base; unmatched junction nucleotides: 4. The CDR3 has 14 residues. Germline V lookup: CDR1 DFQATT, CDR2 SNEGSKA (reference sequence). Here the CDR3 DNA reads TGCAGTGCTTGCCGACTAGCGGGCACAGATACGCAGTATTTT. Translating gives CSACRLAGTDTQYF.

This clonotype was seen only a few times. This chain links TRBV10-3 with TRBJ2-1; D perhaps matches TRBD1 (5 bases). Trimming pared 0 bases from V and 10 bases from J, leaving 10 bases between. Germline V gene lookup returns CDR1 ENHRY and CDR2 SYGVKD. The CDR3 is made up of 13 amino acids. CDR3 region: CAISESMGHEQFF. CDR3 in DNA: TGTGCCATCAGTGAGTCTATGGGGCACGAGCAGTTCTTC.

This clonotype was detected only a few times. The gene calls are TRBV25-1 and TRBJ1-4; no definite D call. This CDR3 contains 16 residues. The germline V gene encodes CDR1 MGHDK and CDR2 SYGVNS. Trimming took off 1 base at V and 0 bases at J, with 9 bases between the two ends. CDR3 protein: CASSEWQDTTNEKLFF. CDR3 nucleotides: TGTGCCAGCAGTGAATGGCAGGATACAACTAATGAAAAACTGTTTTTT. Full variable domain (missing parts from reference TRBV25-1 and TRBJ1-4): EADIYQTPRYLVIGTGKKITLECSQTMGHDKMYWYQQDPGMELHLIHYSYGVNSTEKGDLSSESTVSRIRTEHFPLTLESARPSHTSQYLCASSEWQDTTNEKLFFGSGTQLSVL.

This clonotype was detected many times. The genes are TRBV5-1 and TRBJ2-1; D gene uncertain. The CDR3 consists of 15 residues. The V and J ends lost 0 bases and 2 bases respectively, with 9 bases between them. Per the germline V gene, CDR1 is SGHRS and CDR2 is YFSETQ. CDR3 sequence: CASSLAASPYNEQFF. The CDR3 nucleotides read TGCGCCAGCAGCTTGGCAGCTTCTCCCTACAATGAGCAGTTCTTC.